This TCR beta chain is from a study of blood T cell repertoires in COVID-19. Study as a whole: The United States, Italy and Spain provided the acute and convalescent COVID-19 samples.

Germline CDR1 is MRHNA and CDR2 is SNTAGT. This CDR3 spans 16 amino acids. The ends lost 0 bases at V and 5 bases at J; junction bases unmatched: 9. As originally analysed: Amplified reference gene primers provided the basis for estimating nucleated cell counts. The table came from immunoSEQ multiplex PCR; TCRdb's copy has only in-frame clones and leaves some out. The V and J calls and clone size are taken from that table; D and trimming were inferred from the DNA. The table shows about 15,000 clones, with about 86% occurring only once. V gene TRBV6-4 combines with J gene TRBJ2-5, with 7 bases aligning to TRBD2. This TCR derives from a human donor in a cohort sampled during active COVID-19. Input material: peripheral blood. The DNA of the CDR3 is TGTGCCAGCAGTGACTCTGAGCGGGGTTCGGGGGAGACCCAGTACTTC. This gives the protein CASSDSERGSGETQYF.